The clone carrying this T cell receptor (beta chain) was picked up many times. Its antigen is still unknown. This sample is part of a study of Graves' ophthalmopathy and Graves' hyperthyroidism. The V and J ends lost 5 bases and 8 bases respectively, with 10 bases between them. The CDR3 totals 12 residues. Study outcomes and limitations: Blood samples also showed most expanded thyroid clonotypes exceeding 0.001 frequency.

Investigators amplified TCR beta CDR3 regions from RNA transcripts. Investigators did first-round RT-PCR with HTBI primers, then second-round multiplex PCR. TCRdb itself ran the multiplex PCR reads through MiXCR, one entry per CDR3 protein. The sample lists 660,000 or so distinct CDR3 sequences; roughly two fifths were seen once. The material sequenced was peripheral blood. This chain uses TRBV12-3 or TRBV12-4 with TRBJ1-3; D gene ambiguous. This receptor was identified in an adult man with Graves' ophthalmopathy. The CDR3 loop is CASSPPSHTIYF. DNA for the CDR3: TGTGCCAGCAGTCCGCCGAGCCACACCATATATTTT.